This TCR beta chain was sequenced in a study of technical replicates of blood from a handful of donors. This clone was seen once. The data were produced by immunoSEQ multiplex PCR, yet TCRdb's version contains in-frame clones alone and is incomplete. The sample has roughly 80,000 clones; 93% are singletons. The specimen was T cells isolated from PBMCs. The receptor comes from a human donor in good health.

CDR3 region: CASSLSTGSWNTEAFF. CDR3 coding DNA: TGTGCCAGCAGTTTGTCAACAGGGTCTTGGAACACTGAAGCTTTCTTT. The chain links TRBV28 to TRBJ1-1; maybe TRBD1 (6 bases). Germline assignment: CDR1 MDHEN and CDR2 SYDVKM. V shed 3 bases and J shed 1 base, with 15 bases lying between them. The CDR3 extends over 16 amino acids. Supplemented by reference TRBV28 and TRBJ1-1, the full variable domain reads DVKVTQSSRYLVKRTGEKVFLECVQDMDHENMFWYRQDPGLGLRLIYFSYDVKMKEKGDIPEGYSVSREKKERFSLILESASTNQTSMYLCASSLSTGSWNTEAFFGQGTRLTVV.